Below, one T cell receptor (beta chain) is given with its context. The investigators reverse transcribed all of the isolated RNA, so they sequenced expressed TCRB transcripts. Clones were read by immunoSEQ multiplex PCR, and TCRdb kept only the in-frame ones, dropping some. Among under 500,000 clones, 30% were seen once, and the ten largest hold around 0.065%. Stem cell-like memory, regulatory, central memory and naive CD4+ cells were sorted via CD45RO/CCR7/CD25/CD127/CD95/CD27. Sorted populations all had greater than 95% purity. The source of the sample is a study of beta chain features in type 1 diabetes. At the level of the study: Patients looked much like healthy donors when it came to age, gender and cell yields.

Germline V lookup: CDR1 SGHDT, CDR2 YYEEEE. V was shortened by 1 base and J by 0 bases, with 18 bases between the two germline ends. This CDR3 region has 18 residues. Material: naive CD4+ T cells from blood. The source is a man aged 18-30 years in good health. This sequence joins TRBV5-6 and TRBJ2-3; possibly TRBD1 for D (6 bases). The CDR3 sequence is CASSLLAGSGASTDTQYF. The CDR3 coding sequence is TGTGCCAGCAGCTTGTTAGCCGGGTCAGGGGCTAGCACAGATACGCAGTATTTT.